This T cell receptor beta chain came from a study of long-term antiretroviral therapy in people with HIV. In regard to this clone: Its antigen is not identified.

A v3.0 immunoSEQ assay was performed at survey level. Assay: immunoSEQ multiplex PCR; the TCRdb copy retains only in-frame clones and omits some. The sample records 20,000 or so clones, about four fifths being singletons. Study-wide findings and caveats: Once patients were on ART, diversity went higher but still fell short of transplant donor controls. The range of CDR3 lengths in HIV repertoires proved narrower than that found in controls.

Clinicians in the United States treated all participants with HIV. There are 17 residues in the CDR3. V was cut by 2 bases and J by 4 bases, with 20 bases left in between. CDR1 and CDR2 (germline): SGHTA, FQGNSA. The sample in question was unsorted PBMCs, obtained at the start of antiretroviral therapy, before treatment. The chain has TRBV7-2 and TRBJ1-2; D is possibly TRBD1 (6 bases). The source is a woman younger than 35 with HIV. The CDR3 coding sequence is TGTGCCAGCAGCTTAAACATGCCCTCAACAGGGAGCTATGGCTACACCTTC. Translation gives CASSLNMPSTGSYGYTF.